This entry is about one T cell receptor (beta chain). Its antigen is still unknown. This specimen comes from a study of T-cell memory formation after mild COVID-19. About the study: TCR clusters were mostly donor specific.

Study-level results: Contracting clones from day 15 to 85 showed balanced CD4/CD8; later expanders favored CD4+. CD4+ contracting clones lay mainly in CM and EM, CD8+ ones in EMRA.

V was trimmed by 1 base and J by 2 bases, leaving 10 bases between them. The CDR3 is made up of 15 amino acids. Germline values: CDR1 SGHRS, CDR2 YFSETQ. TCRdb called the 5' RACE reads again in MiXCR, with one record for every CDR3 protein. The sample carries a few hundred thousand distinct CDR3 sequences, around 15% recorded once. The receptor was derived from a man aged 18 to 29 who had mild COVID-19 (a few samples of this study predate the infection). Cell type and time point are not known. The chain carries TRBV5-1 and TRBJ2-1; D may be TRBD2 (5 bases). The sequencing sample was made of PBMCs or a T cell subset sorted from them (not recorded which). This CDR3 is CASSLLEVTYNEQFF. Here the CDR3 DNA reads TGCGCCAGCAGCTTGCTGGAGGTCACCTACAATGAGCAGTTCTTC. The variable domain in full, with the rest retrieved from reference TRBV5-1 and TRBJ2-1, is KAGVTQTPRYLIKTRGQQVTLSCSPISGHRSVSWYQQTPGQGLQFLFEYFSETQRNKGNFPGRFSGRQFSNSRSEMNVSTLELGDSALYLCASSLLEVTYNEQFFGPGTRLTVL.